This T cell receptor beta chain was observed in a study of vaccination and CD4 T cells after COVID-19. Study as a whole: Across the group, participants received two doses of either BNT162b2 or mRNA-1273 vaccine. SARS-CoV-2, HCoV-NL63, HCoV-OC43 and HCoV-229E supplied the overlapping spike peptides used to stimulate cells. Post-COVID draws followed diagnosis by a median approximately 100 days (range 35 to 161). The study's findings and limits: The study sampled relatively few convalescent patients and omitted early post-infection timepoints.

Treatment: roughly 10-day PBMC culture with coronavirus spike peptide pools or control peptides (ViraFEST assay). Sequencing of cultured CD4+ T cell DNA used the Oncomine TCR Beta short-read assay. TCRdb processed the PCR reads anew with MiXCR; each CDR3 protein has one entry. The sample lists 6,000 or so distinct CDR3 sequences, 45% to 60% occurring once. To note about this clonotype: Antigen specificity is unknown.

The germline gives CDR1 KGHDR, CDR2 SFDVKD. Trimming took off 5 bases at V and 1 base at J, with 13 bases between the two ends. The CDR3 contains 15 residues. This sequence originates from a human donor who had recovered from COVID-19. The specimen sequenced was CD4+ T cells from blood, cultured in vitro. The rearrangement joins TRBV24-1 to TRBJ1-1; D ambiguous. The CDR3 coding sequence is TGTGCCACCAGTGGGGCCGGAGCAGCGAACACTGAAGCTTTCTTT. Protein sequence: CATSGAGAANTEAFF.